This paragraph covers one TCR beta chain sequence. Its antigen remains unidentified. No quality values exist for individual bases; no much larger clone is one base distant. The germline V gene yields MNHEY for CDR1 and SVGAGI for CDR2. The CDR3, cysteine through phenylalanine, is 14 amino acids long. The kept DNA is CDR3 alone, 42 bases in frame from the first base. Trimming removed 4 bases from V and 1 base from J, leaving 10 bases between the germline ends. The Qiagen DNeasy kit was used to extract genomic DNA from unsorted PBMCs and from the negatively selected CD4+ and CD8+ fractions. Amplification of TCR beta CDR3 regions was done by immunoSEQ multiplex PCR with primers that anneal to V and J segments. Amplification bias was minimized using a synthetic immune receptor repertoire, and residual bias was removed computationally after sequencing. The source study handled its data this way. Custom Python scripts were used to quantify repertoire diversity as the Shannon entropy index. Unsorted, CD4+ and CD8+ repertoires were examined separately, except in combined analyses, for which CD4+ and CD8+ sequences were merged in silico. A clone was considered expanded if an increase in frequency of at least 2-fold after treatment relative to C1D1 was found, and a pseudocount of 0.5 was applied to clones undetected at baseline. Singleton clones were defined as clones with 0 or 1 copy at C1D1, and non-singleton clones were defined as clones with 2 or more copies. Clones expanded in unsorted samples were annotated as CD4+, CD8+ or unknown by matching protein sequences in sorted samples from the same patient. Diversity changes from C1D1 to C4D1 were tested in paired samples using Wilcoxon tests. Here the immuneACCESS table is served through TCRdb, limited to in-frame sequences with V and J called. Missing clones are a known gap in these copies; in checked studies unresolved V genes cover under half, and the rest lacks a known reason. For V, J and clone size, that table is used; D and trimming come from the DNA. The sample profile shows 20,000 to 25,000 clones; roughly 76% of them were found once. The leading ten clones occupy approximately 3% of the sample.

This sample stems from a study of PD-1 blockade in classical Hodgkin lymphoma (dated by TCRdb to about 2020). Study-level background: Nivolumab dosing was 3 mg/kg intravenously every 2 weeks, continuing until either disease progression or unacceptable toxicity. The study used TCR beta sequencing and CyTOF to define a peripheral blood immune signature of response to PD-1 blockade in classical Hodgkin lymphoma.

The time point label of this sample denotes: cycle 4 day 1 (C4D1), after 5 to 7 weeks of nivolumab. All trial patients had relapsed after autologous stem cell transplantation, with cohorts A, B and C differing in prior brentuximab vedotin exposure. CD4+ T cells were purified from thawed PBMCs by magnetic negative selection with a Miltenyi CD4+ T cell isolation kit. The trial cohort was composed of 56 patients with relapsed/refractory classical Hodgkin lymphoma, for whom complete response, partial response or progressive disease was recorded as best overall response. Trial patients were treated with single-agent nivolumab in the multi-cohort phase II CheckMate 205 trial. An independent review committee assessed best overall response by applying the 2007 International Working Group response criteria. Trial PBMCs were collected just before the start of nivolumab (C1D1) and during therapy at cycle 2 day 1 and cycle 4 day 1. After peripheral blood was drawn into 8 mL Vacutainer Cell Preparation Tubes, PBMCs were isolated by centrifugation and then cryopreserved. Purified CD4+ and CD8+ fractions were generated only in cases for which an additional PBMC sample was available. On LS columns in a quadroMACS separator, the magnetically labelled cells were depleted, and the flow-through was collected as the purified fraction.

What the authors observed across the whole study: Newly diagnosed patients were reported to have lower baseline TCR diversity than healthy donors, and relapsed/refractory patients were reported to have lower baseline TCR diversity still. Lower diversity was seen in patients whose nivolumab began less than 1 year after ASCT, and these patients were left out of later analyses so that immune reconstitution would not confound the results. Trial patients achieving complete response had baseline diversity similar to newly diagnosed patients, whereas partial responders and progressors had significantly lower diversity. The study was restricted to a single clinical trial cohort, and the causes of repertoire differences, possibly disease activity or prior therapy, were left undefined. A significant rise by C4D1 was seen in CD4+ but not CD8+ TCR diversity (p=0.0027 vs p=0.16), with the rise being most apparent in complete responders (p=0.02).

The sequencing used CD4+ T cells from blood, collected before the fourth cycle of nivolumab. The TCR comes from a human donor with classical Hodgkin lymphoma. The chain was built from TRBV6-5 and TRBJ1-2; no D gene is confidently identified. The bases are TGTGCCAGCAGTTCAACAATTCTTAACTATGGCTACACCTTC. Its translation reads: CASSSTILNYGYTF.